A selection of T cell receptor beta chains follows, all from one sample in a study of cytomegalovirus exposure and HLA in healthy donors. Only in-frame clones appear in the TCRdb table, and some are missing; sequencing was by immunoSEQ multiplex PCR. Here the sample spans around 100,000 clones, roughly 68% being singletons. Sequenced: PBMCs. These TCRs come from a woman in her 30s in good health and CMV-seronegative. Each CDR3 is given without its conserved first and last residue. Size is omitted from some rows. Given values are once, few, many or a class for expanded clones.

v_call: TRBV30
j_call: TRBJ1-2
clone_size: few
cdr3_aa: AWSIQNRNYGYT

v_call: TRBV2
j_call: TRBJ1-5
clone_size: once
cdr3_aa: ASRGGGASQPQH

v_call: TRBV30
j_call: TRBJ2-7
clone_size: NA
cdr3_aa: AWSAGRTASLSYEQY

v_call: TRBV7-6
j_call: TRBJ2-1
clone_size: NA
cdr3_aa: ASSPRQNNEQF

v_call: TRBV5-1
j_call: TRBJ1-3
clone_size: NA
cdr3_aa: ASSLDSSPGNTIY

v_call: TRBV14
j_call: TRBJ1-1
clone_size: NA
cdr3_aa: ASSLGGGGEAF

v_call: TRBV14
j_call: TRBJ2-5
clone_size: once
cdr3_aa: ASSHPSTGWMLWETQY

v_call: TRBV5-1
j_call: TRBJ1-5
clone_size: NA
cdr3_aa: ASSLTGTNQPQH

v_call: TRBV19
j_call: TRBJ1-1
clone_size: NA
cdr3_aa: ASSIRGTVTEAF

v_call: TRBV4-2
j_call: TRBJ1-1
clone_size: once
cdr3_aa: ASSPSRDREPAF

v_call: TRBV7-4
j_call: TRBJ1-5
clone_size: few
cdr3_aa: ASSLVNPLSGNQPQH

v_call: TRBV18
j_call: TRBJ1-5
clone_size: NA
cdr3_aa: ASSKTSTGTGGNQPQH

v_call: TRBV2
j_call: TRBJ2-1
clone_size: NA
cdr3_aa: ASKVERERSEQF

v_call: TRBV27
j_call: TRBJ1-5
clone_size: NA
cdr3_aa: ASSLAGGGGNQPQH

v_call: TRBV11-2
j_call: TRBJ1-1
clone_size: NA
cdr3_aa: ASSFLGGLNTEAF